A selection of T cell receptor beta chains follows, all from one sample in a study of shared clonotypes between healthy human individuals. Libraries were prepared by immunoSEQ multiplex PCR; TCRdb keeps only in-frame clonotypes and omits some of them. Altogether some 900,000 clones are present, about three quarters being singletons, with the ten largest covering approximately 1.5%. Sequencing was carried out using memory CD4+ T cells sorted from blood. These receptors came from a man aged 18 to 29 in good health. Each CDR3 is given with its conserved first and last residue. The D gene is left open where the match is weak. Clone size, where shown, is once, few, many, or a class for clones that have expanded.

d_call	clone_size	v_call	j_call	cdr3_length	cdr3_nt	cdr3_aa
-	-	TRBV9	TRBJ1-2	15	TGTGCCAGCAGCGTAGAGCTGGAGGGCTTGGGAGGCTACACCTTC	CASSVELEGLGGYTF
-	-	TRBV30	TRBJ2-7	14	TGTGCCTGGAGTGTTAGGACGGACTCCTACGAGCAGTACTTC	CAWSVRTDSYEQYF
-	-	TRBV28	TRBJ1-2	14	TGTGCCAGCAGCCAATCAACTCCAGGATATGGCTACACCTTC	CASSQSTPGYGYTF
-	once	TRBV6-5	TRBJ2-3	14	TGTGCCAGCAGTTACTCGCTAGTAACCGATACGCAGTATTTT	CASSYSLVTDTQYF
-	-	TRBV7-2	TRBJ2-5	13	TGTGCCAGCAGCCGAAAGAGCGTAGAGACCCAGTACTTC	CASSRKSVETQYF
TRBD1	few	TRBV6-5	TRBJ2-1	15	TGTGCCAGCATTAATCTCGGAGCAGGGGGCCATGAGCAGTTCTTC	CASINLGAGGHEQFF
TRBD1	-	TRBV4-3	TRBJ1-6	17	TGCGCCAGCAGCCTTTCCACCGGGACAGGGCTGAATTCACCCCTCCACTTT	CASSLSTGTGLNSPLHF
-	-	TRBV11-2	TRBJ1-1	13	TGTGCCAGCAGCTTAGTACGGGACACTGAAGCTTTCTTT	CASSLVRDTEAFF
-	few	TRBV30	TRBJ1-5	15	TGTGCCTGGAGTGATCTCGGCGGAGAGAATCAGCCCCAGCATTTT	CAWSDLGGENQPQHF
-	-	TRBV11-2	TRBJ2-1	16	TGTGCCAGCAGCCCATCGTCCGGGGGACTTTACAATGAGCAGTTCTTC	CASSPSSGGLYNEQFF
-	-	TRBV6-1	TRBJ2-4	17	TGTGCCAGCAGTGAAGTTTTTGTTGAGGGATTCCAAAACATTCAGTACTTC	CASSEVFVEGFQNIQYF
-	-	TRBV19	TRBJ1-5	15	TGTGCCAGTAGTATAGATCTATGGGGTAAGCAGCCCCAGCATTTT	CASSIDLWGKQPQHF
-	-	TRBV5-1	TRBJ2-2	15	TGCGCCAGCAGCTTGGCCACTGCGAACACCGGGGAGCTGTTTTTT	CASSLATANTGELFF
TRBD2	-	TRBV5-1	TRBJ2-7	15	TGCGCCAGCAGTCGGGGGACTAGCGGAGAATACGAGCAGTACTTC	CASSRGTSGEYEQYF
TRBD2	-	TRBV6-1	TRBJ2-6	13	TGTGCCAGCAGCCCGGGACTAGTCAACGTCCTGACTTTC	CASSPGLVNVLTF
-	-	TRBV2	TRBJ2-2	17	TGTGCCAGCAGTGAAGCGGAGGGATCCCCCCGGCCCGGGGAGCTGTTTTTT	CASSEAEGSPRPGELFF
-	-	TRBV6-6	TRBJ1-3	14	TGTGCCAGCAACTGGGGGAGCTCTGGAAACACCATATATTTT	CASNWGSSGNTIYF
-	-	TRBV7-8	TRBJ1-5	15	TGTGCCAGCAGCTTAGGGAGCAAAAACAATCAGCCCCAGCATTTT	CASSLGSKNNQPQHF
-	-	TRBV10-3	TRBJ1-2	15	TGTGCCATCAGTACTACAGGCGGCCAGGGCTATGGCTACACCTTC	CAISTTGGQGYGYTF
-	-	TRBV2	TRBJ1-2	15	TGTGCCAGCAGTGAAGAGATGGGGCCCAACGATGGCTACACCTTC	CASSEEMGPNDGYTF
-	-	TRBV27	TRBJ1-5	12	TGTGCCAGCAGTGCAACCAATCAGCCCCAGCATTTT	CASSATNQPQHF